The 19 T cell receptor beta chains listed next were all sequenced from one sample in a study of OX40 agonist ivuxolimab in advanced cancers. Produced via immunoSEQ multiplex PCR; TCRdb's table is partial and in-frame only. The profile shows around 72,000 clones, approximately 85% of them singletons. Source: CD4+ or CD8+ T cells sorted from blood, taken in a trial of the OX40 agonist ivuxolimab. These receptors were collected from an adult with an advanced solid tumor such as melanoma, head and neck, liver or kidney cancer.

The chain is built from TRBV10-2 and TRBJ1-1; weak D call: TRBD1 (6 bases). The ends were cut back, 7 bases at V and 5 bases at J, with 20 bases in the middle. Germline assignment: CDR1 WSHSY and CDR2 SAAADI. The length of the CDR3 is 15 residues. CDR3 coding DNA: TGCGCCAGCACCGGGACACGGAATGGGGGAACTGAAGCTTTCTTT. Amino acid sequence: CASTGTRNGGTEAFF.

This chain uses TRBV25-1 with TRBJ2-5; D is unresolved. Germline V gene data show CDR1 as MGHDK and CDR2 as SYGVNS. The V and J ends lost 7 bases and 5 bases respectively, with 8 bases between them. The CDR3 is 11 amino acids. The CDR3 protein is CASTAMETQYF. The CDR3 DNA sequence: TGTGCCAGCACGGCGATGGAGACCCAGTACTTC.

This clone has a handful of counts. V is TRBV5-8 and J is TRBJ1-2; 8 nucleotides match TRBD1. CDR3 length equals 15 residues. V trimming: 3 bases; J trimming: 3 bases; junction bases outside the gene matches: 7. Germline V lookup: CDR1 SGHTS, CDR2 YDEGEE. The CDR3 sequence is CASSYTGTGDYGYTF. In DNA, the CDR3 is TGTGCCAGCAGCTACACCGGGACAGGAGACTATGGCTACACCTTC.

The CDR3 here is CASSPAAGAYEQYF. In nucleotides, the CDR3 is TGTGCCAGCAGCCCGGCAGCGGGCGCCTACGAGCAGTACTTC. V usage is TRBV5-5 and J usage is TRBJ2-7; perhaps TRBD2 as D (6 bases). Looked up from germline, CDR1 is SGHKS and CDR2 is YYEKEE (reference sequence). The CDR3 loop spans 14 amino acids. V dropped 4 bases and J dropped 2 bases, with 13 bases sitting between them.

This chain connects TRBV7-2 to TRBJ1-5; D is ambiguous. The CDR3 spans 12 residues. Trimming shortened V by 5 bases and J by 3 bases, and 5 bases separated the two germline ends. Per the germline V gene, CDR1 is SGHTA and CDR2 is FQGNSA. The CDR3 loop is CASSQFNQPQHF. The CDR3 DNA reads TGTGCCAGCAGCCAATTCAATCAGCCCCAGCATTTT.

CDR3 bases: TGCGCCAGCAGCTTCTTGGGGTGGAACTATGGCTACACCTTC. Its translation is CASSFLGWNYGYTF. The rearrangement joins TRBV5-1 to TRBJ1-2; D unresolved. CDR1 and CDR2 from the germline V gene are SGHRS and YFSETQ. This CDR3 spans 14 amino acids. Trimming pared 2 bases from V and 2 bases from J, leaving 10 bases between.

This chain connects TRBV7-9 to TRBJ2-7, with 7 bases that match TRBD2. The CDR3 runs 12 residues. Germline V lookup: CDR1 SEHNR, CDR2 FQNEAQ (reference sequence). The V gene end was trimmed by 5 bases and the J gene end by 9 bases; junction bases not matched to a gene: 7. CDR3 residues: CASSHPGRVQYV. The CDR3, as DNA: TGTGCCAGCAGCCACCCGGGGAGGGTGCAGTACGTC.

This clone appeared once. This chain joins TRBV11-2 and TRBJ2-3; tentatively, D is TRBD1 or TRBD2 (6 bases each). The CDR3 is 17 amino acids. Germline CDR1 reads SGHAT; CDR2 reads FQNNGV. Trimming cost V 1 base and J 0 bases, with 14 bases left between them. CDR3 nucleotides: TGTGCCAGCAGCTTAGTAGGGAGGACAGTGAGCACAGATACGCAGTATTTT. Encoded protein: CASSLVGRTVSTDTQYF.

V is TRBV7-9 and J is TRBJ1-6; tentative D call: TRBD1 (5 bases). The V end was cut by 3 bases, the J end by 10 bases, with 16 bases between. CDR1 is SEHNR, CDR2 FQNEAQ, per germline (reference sequence). The CDR3 runs 15 residues. The CDR3 protein is CASSLGGGNASPLHF. CDR3 DNA sequence: TGTGCCAGCAGCTTGGGCGGGGGAAATGCGTCACCCCTCCACTTT.

The chain has TRBV28 and TRBJ1-4; 10 bases agree with TRBD1. This CDR3 is 18 amino acids long. The germline CDR1 and CDR2 sequences are MDHEN and SYDVKM. Trimming took 6 bases from V and 6 from J; bases not matched to a gene: 16. The CDR3 protein is CASSLGLDRGPFDEKLFF. The CDR3 nucleotides read TGTGCCAGCAGCTTAGGTCTCGACAGGGGGCCGTTTGATGAAAAACTGTTTTTT.

This clone was observed a few times. V and J are TRBV15 and TRBJ2-7; TRBD1 is a possible D gene (6 bases). CDR3 length: 13 amino acids. In germline, CDR1 is LNHNV, CDR2 YYDKDF (reference sequence). Trimming shortened V by 0 bases and J by 10 bases, and 13 bases separated the two germline ends. The CDR3 loop is CATSRDETGFQYV. CDR3 coding DNA: TGTGCCACCAGCAGAGATGAAACAGGGTTTCAGTACGTC.

The chain joins TRBV14 to TRBJ2-1; TRBD2 matches 11 bases. CDR1 is SGHDN and CDR2 is FVKESK in the germline V gene. V lost 0 bases, J lost 1 base, and 17 bases stayed unmatched. This CDR3 is 22 amino acids long. CDR3 amino acids: CASSQERRGLAGGFPSYNEQFF. In DNA, the CDR3 is TGTGCCAGCAGCCAAGAGCGCCGGGGGCTAGCGGGGGGCTTCCCTTCCTACAATGAGCAGTTCTTC.

This chain links TRBV21-1 with TRBJ1-5; the D call of TRBD1 is as the table states it, not checked on the DNA. TRBV21-1 is reported as a pseudogene. CDR3 length: 15 residues. The CDR3 sequence is CASRTKATGNPPQHF. CDR3 DNA sequence: TGTGCCAGCAGGACTAAAGCGACAGGTAATCCGCCCCAGCATTTT.

There are a few counts of this clone. The chain links TRBV11-3 to TRBJ2-3, with D hard to call. This CDR3 contains 15 residues. CDR1 is SGHNT and CDR2 is YENEEA in the germline V gene. V lost 1 base to trimming and J lost 2 bases, with 10 bases between them. The CDR3 DNA reads as TGTGCCAGCAGCTTAGGACGTTCCCTCACAGATACGCAGTATTTT. Translated, it gives CASSLGRSLTDTQYF.

The chain uses TRBV6-1 and TRBJ2-2; the D is unclear. The CDR3 length is 15 residues. V gave up 4 bases and J gave up 1 base, with 10 bases separating them. Germline V gives CDR1 MNHNS, CDR2 SASEGT. CDR3 region: CASSVQALNTGELFF. CDR3 DNA sequence: TGTGCCAGCAGTGTGCAGGCCCTGAACACCGGGGAGCTGTTTTTT.

This clone appeared a few times. This chain uses TRBV18 with TRBJ2-7; D not resolved. V gave up 3 bases and J gave up 2 bases, with 5 bases separating them. This CDR3 is 12 amino acids long. Germline CDR1 and CDR2: KGHSH and LQKENI. For the CDR3, the DNA is TGTGCCAGCTCACCTGGTACCTACGAGCAGTACGTC. Amino acid sequence: CASSPGTYEQYV.

In this sample, this clone turned up once. The chain recombines TRBV6-5 with TRBJ2-1; 13 bases fit TRBD2. V gave up 6 bases and J gave up 7 bases; unmatched junction bases: 6. The V gene's germline CDR1 is MNHEY and CDR2 SVGAGI. The CDR3 is 15 amino acids. The CDR3 DNA reads as TGTGCCAGCAGCTATACTAGCGGGAGGGCTAATGAGCAGTTCTTC. Amino acids: CASSYTSGRANEQFF.

The chain couples TRBV5-6 to TRBJ1-4; D possibly corresponds to TRBD1 (6 bases). V lost 3 bases and J 6 bases, leaving 12 bases between the germline ends. Per the germline V gene, CDR1 is SGHDT and CDR2 is YYEEEE. The length of the CDR3 is 14 residues. This CDR3 is CASSSETGDEKLFF. Written as DNA, the CDR3 is TGTGCCAGCAGCTCGGAGACAGGTGATGAAAAACTGTTTTTT.

In the case of this clone: Other DNA sequences in this specimen translate into the identical CDR3. The chain has TRBV7-2 and TRBJ1-2, with a weak D call TRBD1 (5 bases). Looked up from germline, CDR1 is SGHTA and CDR2 is FQGNSA. This CDR3 spans 15 amino acids. Trimming took off 1 base at V and 2 bases at J, with 11 bases between the two ends. CDR3 nucleotide sequence: TGTGCCAGCAGCTTAGAGGCAGGGCGAAACTATGGCTACACCTTC. Translation gives CASSLEAGRNYGYTF. The full variable domain, its missing parts supplied by reference TRBV7-2 and TRBJ1-2, is GAGVSQSPSNKVTEKGKDVELRCDPISGHTALYWYRQSLGQGLEFLIYFQGNSAPDKSGLPSDRFSAERTGGSVSTLTIQRTQQEDSAVYLCASSLEAGRNYGYTFGSGTRLTVV.